This T cell receptor beta chain appears in the sequencing data of a study of T cell responses to AZD1222 COVID-19 vaccine. This CDR3 spans 15 amino acids. Losses at the gene ends were 3 bases for V and 3 bases for J; bases not matched to a gene: 6. Germline-derived CDR1 and CDR2 are DFQATT and SNEGSKA (reference sequence). A remark on this clone: Its antigen is undetermined.

The table came from immunoSEQ multiplex PCR; TCRdb's copy has only in-frame clones and leaves some out. The sample carries more than 80,000 clones, roughly 88% recorded once. Study observations and caveats: The donors showed a predominance of white British ancestry and of females, with possible underestimation of clonal diversity. Nearly half of spike-specific TCRs reportedly go after variant regions that carry no mutations. Among those given AZD1222, only five or six were seropositive at baseline.

The material was peripheral blood, obtained on day 0 of AZD1222 vaccination. The clonotype comes from an adult in good health. V usage is TRBV20-1 and J usage is TRBJ2-7, with TRBD2 identical over 12 bases. CDR3 in amino acids: CSASSSGRALYEQYF. CDR3 nucleotide sequence: TGCAGTGCTAGTTCTAGCGGGAGGGCGCTCTACGAGCAGTACTTC.